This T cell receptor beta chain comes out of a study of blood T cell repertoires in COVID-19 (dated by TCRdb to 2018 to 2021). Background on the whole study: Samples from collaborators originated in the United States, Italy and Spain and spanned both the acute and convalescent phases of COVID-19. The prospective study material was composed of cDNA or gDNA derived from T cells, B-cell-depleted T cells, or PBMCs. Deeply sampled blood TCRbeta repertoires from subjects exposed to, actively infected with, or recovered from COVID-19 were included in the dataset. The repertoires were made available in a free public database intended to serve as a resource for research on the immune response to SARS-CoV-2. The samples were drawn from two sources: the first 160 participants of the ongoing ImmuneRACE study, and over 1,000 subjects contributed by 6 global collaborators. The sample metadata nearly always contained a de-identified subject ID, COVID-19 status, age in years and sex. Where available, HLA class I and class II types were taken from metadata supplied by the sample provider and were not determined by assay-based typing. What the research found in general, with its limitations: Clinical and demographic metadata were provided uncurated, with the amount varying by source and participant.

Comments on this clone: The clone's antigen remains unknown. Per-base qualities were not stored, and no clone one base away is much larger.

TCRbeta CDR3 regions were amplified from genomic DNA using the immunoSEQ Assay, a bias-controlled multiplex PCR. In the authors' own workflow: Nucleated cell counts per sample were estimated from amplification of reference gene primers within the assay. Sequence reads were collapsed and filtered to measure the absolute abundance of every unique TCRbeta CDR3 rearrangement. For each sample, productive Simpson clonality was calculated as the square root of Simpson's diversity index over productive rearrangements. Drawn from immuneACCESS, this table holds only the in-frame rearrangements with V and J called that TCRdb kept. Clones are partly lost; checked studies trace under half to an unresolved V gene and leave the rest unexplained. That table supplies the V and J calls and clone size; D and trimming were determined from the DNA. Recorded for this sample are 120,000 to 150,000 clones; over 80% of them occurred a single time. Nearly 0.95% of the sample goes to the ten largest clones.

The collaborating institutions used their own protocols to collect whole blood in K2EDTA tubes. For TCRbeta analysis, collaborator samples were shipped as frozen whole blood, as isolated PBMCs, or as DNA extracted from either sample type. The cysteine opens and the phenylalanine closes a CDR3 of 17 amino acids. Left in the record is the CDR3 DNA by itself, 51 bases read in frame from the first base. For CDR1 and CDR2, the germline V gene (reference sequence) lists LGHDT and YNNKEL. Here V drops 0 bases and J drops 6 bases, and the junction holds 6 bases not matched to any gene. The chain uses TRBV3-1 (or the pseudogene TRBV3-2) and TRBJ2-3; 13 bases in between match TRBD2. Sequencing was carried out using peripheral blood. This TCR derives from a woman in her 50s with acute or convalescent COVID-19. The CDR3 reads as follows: CASSQELAGGPMDTQYF. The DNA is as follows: TGTGCCAGCAGCCAAGAACTAGCGGGAGGGCCAATGGATACGCAGTATTTT.